The 13 T cell receptor beta chains below come from one sample, sequenced in a study of blood T cell repertoires in COVID-19. TCRdb's table, derived via immunoSEQ multiplex PCR, lists solely in-frame clones and lacks some. The table includes 230,000 or so clones, around four fifths detected once. Material: peripheral blood. These receptors were taken from a man in his forties or fifties with active or convalescent COVID-19.

V and J are TRBV29-1 and TRBJ1-1; TRBD1 might be the D (6 bases). V shed 7 bases and J shed 2 bases, with 17 bases lying between them. The CDR3 has 14 residues. Germline-derived CDR1 and CDR2 are SQVTM and ANQGSEA. The CDR3 is CSALQGWGNTEAFF. DNA of the CDR3: TGCAGCGCCCTTCAGGGGTGGGGAAACACTGAAGCTTTCTTT.

The chain joins TRBV7-9 to TRBJ1-5, with D unresolved. Trimming shortened V by 8 bases and J by 3 bases, and 14 bases separated the two germline ends. The CDR3 contains 14 residues. CDR1 and CDR2 from the germline V gene are SEHNR and FQNEAQ (reference sequence). The CDR3 DNA is TGTGCCAGCGGGAGAGACGGACCCAATCAGCCCCAGCATTTT. Translation: CASGRDGPNQPQHF.

The V call is TRBV4-1, the J call TRBJ1-6, with 10 nucleotides matching TRBD1. The CDR3 has 16 amino acids. V gave up 1 base and J gave up 9 bases; unmatched junction bases: 6. Germline V gene sequence: CDR1 MGHRA, CDR2 YSYEKL. CDR3 sequence reads: CASSQARQGAGSPLHF. CDR3 sequence (DNA): TGCGCCAGCAGCCAAGCCCGACAGGGGGCAGGTTCACCCCTCCACTTT.

This chain joins TRBV5-1 and TRBJ2-1; 7 bases map to TRBD1. Germline CDR1 is SGHRS and CDR2 is YFSETQ. The CDR3 sequence is 15 residues long. J gave up 12 bases and V 0 bases, and 12 bases lay outside the gene matches. Written as DNA, the CDR3 is TGCGCCAGCAGCTTGGGACCGGGGCAGGGGGTAGTGCAGTTCTTC. Protein sequence: CASSLGPGQGVVQFF.

A single count supports this clone. The chain links TRBV5-4 to TRBJ1-2; D is ambiguous. This CDR3 region has 11 residues. Germline CDR1 reads SGHNT; CDR2 reads YYREEE (reference sequence). The V end was cut by 4 bases, the J end by 8 bases, with 9 bases between. The CDR3 region is CASSRETGYTF. The CDR3 DNA is TGTGCCAGCAGCCGGGAAACCGGCTACACCTTC.

CDR3 nucleotide sequence: TGTGCCAGCAGTGAAGCGCGATTGCTAGGGGATGAAAAACTGTTTTTT. Protein: CASSEARLLGDEKLFF. The rearrangement links TRBV6-1 to TRBJ1-4; TRBD1 is a possible D gene (5 bases). Between the trimmed V and J ends, which lost 0 bases and 6 bases, there was a span of 14 bases. The CDR3 has 16 residues. Germline assignment: CDR1 MNHNS and CDR2 SASEGT.

This clone came up a few times. For the CDR3, the DNA is TGTGCCAGCGGCCGGAACACCGGGGAGCTGTTTTTT. Amino acid sequence: CASGRNTGELFF. This chain uses TRBV7-2 with TRBJ2-2; D is uncertain. Trimming removed 8 bases at V and 1 base at J, with 5 bases between. Germline-derived CDR1 and CDR2 are SGHTA and FQGNSA. The CDR3 is 12 residues long.

The chain recombines TRBV5-1 with TRBJ2-1; TRBD2 agrees at 15 bases. This CDR3 comprises 15 residues. The germline CDR1 and CDR2 sequences are SGHRS and YFSETQ. Trimming removed 4 bases from V and 9 bases from J; junction bases left unmatched: 5. The chain's CDR3 is CASSVGLAGGGEQFF. The CDR3 bases are TGCGCCAGCAGCGTGGGACTAGCGGGAGGCGGTGAGCAGTTCTTC.

This chain links TRBV10-3 with TRBJ2-7; D unresolved. Trimming shortened V by 2 bases and J by 0 bases, and 8 bases separated the two germline ends. The CDR3 totals 14 residues. Germline CDR1 is ENHRY and CDR2 is SYGVKD. The CDR3, as DNA: TGTGCCATCAGTGAGCCAAGGAGCTCCTACGAGCAGTACTTC. Its translation is CAISEPRSSYEQYF.

V is TRBV11-3 and J is TRBJ1-5; D might be TRBD1 (5 bases). The CDR3 covers 17 residues. V was trimmed by 5 bases and J by 0 bases, leaving 17 bases between them. Germline values: CDR1 SGHNT, CDR2 YENEEA. The CDR3 coding sequence is TGTGCCAGCAGCCCCCGGCAGGGAAAAACTAGCAATCAGCCCCAGCATTTT. Translating gives CASSPRQGKTSNQPQHF.

The genes are TRBV29-1 and TRBJ1-2; 7 bases are a match to TRBD1. From germline, CDR1 is SQVTM and CDR2 ANQGSEA. The V gene end was trimmed by 6 bases and the J gene end by 8 bases; junction bases not matched to a gene: 6. The length of the CDR3 is 11 residues. Written as DNA, the CDR3 is TGCAGCGTACAGGGGCGGGAAGGCTACACCTTC. Translation gives CSVQGREGYTF.

This rearrangement joins TRBV12-3 or TRBV12-4 to TRBJ1-1, with 9 bases fitting TRBD1. Losses at the gene ends were 7 bases for V and 9 bases for J; bases not matched to a gene: 3. CDR3 length: 11 residues. In nucleotides, the CDR3 is TGTGCCAGCATTGGGACAGGGAAAGCTTTCTTT. Its translation is CASIGTGKAFF.

The chain couples TRBV2 to TRBJ2-1, with a weak D call TRBD2 (6 bases). This CDR3 has 14 amino acids. Germline CDR1 and CDR2: SNHLY and FYNNEI. V gave up 6 bases and J gave up 0 bases, with 9 bases separating them. CDR3 protein: CASSGGSSYNEQFF. DNA of the CDR3: TGTGCCAGCAGCGGGGGAAGCTCCTACAATGAGCAGTTCTTC.